This passage covers 13 T cell receptor beta chains from one sample sequenced in a study of blood T cell repertoires in COVID-19. Sequenced by immunoSEQ multiplex PCR; TCRdb stores in-frame clones only, minus some. Of 130,000 or so clones in the sample, 82% were seen once. Sample: peripheral blood. These receptors were collected from a woman in her 70s with acute or convalescent COVID-19.

The gene calls are TRBV19 and TRBJ2-7; 9 bases fit TRBD1. Looked up from germline, CDR1 is LNHDA and CDR2 is SQIVND (reference sequence). The CDR3 consists of 16 residues. V lost 6 bases to trimming and J lost 2 bases; unmatched junction nucleotides: 11. The CDR3 DNA is TGTGCCAGTAGGGAAACGTCGGGACAGGGCACCTACGAGCAGTACTTC. Translation: CASRETSGQGTYEQYF. Full variable domain (rest looked up from reference TRBV19 and TRBJ2-7): DGGITQSPKYLFRKEGQNVTLSCEQNLNHDAMYWYRQDPGQGLRLIYYSQIVNDFQKGDIAEGYSVSREKKESFPLTVTSAQKNPTAFYLCASRETSGQGTYEQYFGPGTRLTVT.

In its sample, this clone was seen a few times. The J gene is TRBJ2-7, the V gene TRBV6-4; tentatively, D is TRBD2 (7 bases). The CDR3 has 14 amino acids. The germline V and J ends were trimmed by 5 bases and 6 bases, with 17 bases remaining between them. The germline gives CDR1 MRHNA, CDR2 SNTAGT. The CDR3 DNA reads as TGTGCCAGCAGTCCCTCGGGGGGCCCTGGCGAGCAGTACTTC. The encoded protein is CASSPSGGPGEQYF.

The chain joins TRBV10-3 to TRBJ1-5; 10 nucleotides align to TRBD1. The J segment lost 3 bases and the V segment lost 6 bases, leaving 5 bases of the junction unmatched. The germline V gene has CDR1 ENHRY and CDR2 SYGVKD. The CDR3 sequence is 15 residues long. The CDR3: CAIRGGQGPNQPQHF. CDR3 DNA: TGTGCCATCAGGGGGGGACAGGGGCCCAATCAGCCCCAGCATTTT.

The chain has TRBV28 and TRBJ1-5, with unresolved D. The V end was cut by 4 bases, the J end by 0 bases, with 13 bases between. Germline values: CDR1 MDHEN, CDR2 SYDVKM. The CDR3 spans 16 residues. CDR3 amino acids: CASSSLEADSNQPQHF. The CDR3 DNA sequence: TGTGCCAGCAGTTCCCTTGAAGCGGATAGCAATCAGCCCCAGCATTTT.

This clone has only one observation. The CDR3 loop reads CASSLSRPSYGYTF. As DNA, the CDR3 is TGTGCCAGCAGCTTGTCCAGGCCCTCTTATGGCTACACCTTC. The V gene is TRBV11-2, the J gene TRBJ1-2, with D hard to call. V was shortened by 3 bases and J by 5 bases, with 13 bases between the two germline ends. The V gene's germline CDR1 is SGHAT and CDR2 FQNNGV. The CDR3 sequence is 14 residues long.

This chain uses TRBV7-2 with TRBJ2-1, with 10 bases lining up with TRBD1. The CDR3 is made up of 16 amino acids. Germline CDR1 and CDR2: SGHTA and FQGNSA. Unmatched junction bases numbered 5, after V lost 1 base and J lost 5 bases. The chain's CDR3 is CASSLVGTGVDNEQFF. The CDR3 DNA reads TGTGCCAGCAGCTTAGTAGGGACAGGGGTTGACAATGAGCAGTTCTTC.

The chain couples TRBV4-1 to TRBJ2-1, with D uncertain. The germline V gene encodes CDR1 MGHRA and CDR2 YSYEKL. This CDR3 has 14 amino acids. Trimming pared 1 base from V and 9 bases from J, leaving 13 bases between. The CDR3, as DNA: TGCGCCAGCAGCCAAGGGAGCCAAGACGGTGAGCAGTTCTTC. Translating it yields CASSQGSQDGEQFF.

This chain's CDR3 is CASSQVEGANVLTF. CDR3 nucleotide sequence: TGCGCCAGCAGCCAAGTTGAGGGGGCCAACGTCCTGACTTTC. The V gene is TRBV4-1, the J gene TRBJ2-6; D gene unclear. From germline, CDR1 is MGHRA and CDR2 YSYEKL. The CDR3 runs 14 residues. V was trimmed by 1 base and J by 4 bases, leaving 5 bases between them.

The genes are TRBV6-5 and TRBJ2-1, with D possibly being TRBD2 (5 bases). V was cut by 7 bases and J by 3 bases, with 10 bases left in between. The CDR3 is 13 residues long. Germline CDR1 MNHEY, CDR2 SVGAGI. Written as DNA, the CDR3 is TGTGCCAGCACCAGCGCGGGCTACAATGAGCAGTTCTTC. Translated, it gives CASTSAGYNEQFF.

This clone was seen more than once but under ten times. The chain joins TRBV7-2 to TRBJ1-2, with 9 bases identical to TRBD1. Germline CDR1 reads SGHTA; CDR2 reads FQGNSA. The ends lost 6 bases at V and 3 bases at J; junction bases unmatched: 8. This CDR3 has 15 amino acids. This CDR3 is CASRDGTGIHYGYTF. CDR3 DNA sequence: TGTGCCAGCAGGGACGGGACAGGGATTCACTATGGCTACACCTTC.

V gene TRBV7-9 combines with J gene TRBJ1-3; D possibly corresponds to TRBD1 (5 bases). The CDR3 is 15 amino acids. Trimming left V 6 bases short and J 0 bases short, with 12 bases between. Germline-derived CDR1 and CDR2 are SEHNR and FQNEAQ (reference sequence). In DNA, the CDR3 is TGTGCCAGCAGTCCTACAGGTTTCTCTGGAAACACCATATATTTT. As protein: CASSPTGFSGNTIYF. The whole variable domain, filled in from reference TRBV7-9 and TRBJ1-3, reads DTGVSQNPRHKITKRGQNVTFRCDPISEHNRLYWYRQTLGQGPEFLTYFQNEAQLEKSRLLSDRFSAERPKGSFSTLEIQRTEQGDSAMYLCASSPTGFSGNTIYFGEGSWLTVV.

The gene calls are TRBV12-3 or TRBV12-4 and TRBJ2-3; D is ambiguous. V was trimmed by 7 bases and J by 6 bases, leaving 14 bases between them. The CDR3 is made up of 13 amino acids. The CDR3 region is CASTDRRSDTQYF. The CDR3 coding sequence is TGTGCCAGCACCGATCGGCGGTCGGATACGCAGTATTTT.

The chain recombines TRBV6-5 with TRBJ1-5; TRBD1 is a possible D gene (6 bases). Germline V CDR1 and CDR2: MNHEY, SVGAGI. Between the trimmed V and J ends, which lost 5 bases and 1 base, there was a span of 9 bases. The CDR3 has 14 amino acids. CDR3 amino acids: CASSQGISNQPQHF. As DNA, the CDR3 is TGTGCCAGCAGTCAGGGGATAAGCAATCAGCCCCAGCATTTT.